Following are 25 T cell receptor beta chains from one sample sequenced in a study of T cells in Graves' hyperthyroidism and ophthalmopathy. Template material for amplifying TCR beta CDR3 regions consisted of RNA transcripts. The TCR CDR3 was amplified in a first-round RT-PCR using the HTBI primer set. TCRdb re-called the multiplex PCR reads through MiXCR, storing one row per CDR3 protein. The sample includes about 640,000 distinct CDR3 sequences, more than 20% seen only once; the top ten take more than 30%. Sequenced: blood. All receptors derive from a man aged 25 to 40 with Graves' ophthalmopathy.

The chain uses TRBV28 and TRBJ1-1; weak D call: TRBD1 (6 bases). Looked up from germline, CDR1 is MDHEN and CDR2 is SYDVKM. There are 15 residues in the CDR3. Trimming took 5 bases from V and 7 from J, leaving 20 bases between them. Written as DNA, the CDR3 is TGTGCCAGCAGTCTAAGACAGGTCACGACTTATGAAGCTTTCTTT. This sequence encodes CASSLRQVTTYEAFF.

V and J are TRBV29-1 and TRBJ2-2; D perhaps matches TRBD2 (7 bases). From germline, CDR1 is SQVTM and CDR2 ANQGSEA. V was cut by 2 bases and J by 7 bases, with 14 bases left in between. CDR3 length: 14 amino acids. The CDR3 is CSVELGGGIGELFF. CDR3 nucleotide sequence: TGCAGCGTTGAATTAGGGGGGGGCATCGGGGAGCTGTTTTTT.

This clonotype has only a few counts. The V and J genes are TRBV30 and TRBJ1-2, with 11 bases fitting TRBD1. The CDR3 is 14 amino acids. V was pared by 3 bases and J by 2 bases, with 2 bases of the junction left unmatched. Germline values: CDR1 GTSNPN, CDR2 SVGIG (reference sequence). As DNA, the CDR3 is TGTGCCTGGAGACGGACAGGGGGCAACTATGGCTACACCTTC. Encoded protein: CAWRRTGGNYGYTF.

The rearrangement joins TRBV7-9 to TRBJ2-2; a possible D gene is TRBD2 (6 bases). This CDR3 has 15 amino acids. V lost 5 bases to trimming and J lost 6 bases, with 16 bases between them. Germline assignment: CDR1 SEHNR and CDR2 FQNEAQ (reference sequence). The CDR3 here is CASSRKTSFSGELFF. The DNA of the CDR3 is TGTGCCAGCAGCCGAAAGACTAGTTTCTCCGGGGAGCTGTTTTTT. Supplemented by reference TRBV7-9 and TRBJ2-2, the full variable domain reads DTGVSQNPRHKITKRGQNVTFRCDPISEHNRLYWYRQTLGQGPEFLTYFQNEAQLEKSRLLSDRFSAERPKGSFSTLEIQRTEQGDSAMYLCASSRKTSFSGELFFGEGSRLTVL.

The gene calls are TRBV4-1 and TRBJ2-2, with 7 bases aligning to TRBD1. The CDR3 is made up of 15 amino acids. Per the germline V gene, CDR1 is MGHRA and CDR2 is YSYEKL. V was pared by 1 base and J by 6 bases, with 5 bases of the junction left unmatched. CDR3 nucleotide sequence: TGCGCCAGCAGCCAAGCGCCCACAGGGGCCGGGGAGCTGTTTTTT. Residues: CASSQAPTGAGELFF.

This clonotype was recorded many times. The chain has TRBV28 and TRBJ1-1, with TRBD1 identical over 7 bases. CDR1 is MDHEN, CDR2 SYDVKM, per germline. With 7 bases clipped from V and 2 bases from J, the junction kept 7 bases outside the gene matches. This CDR3 region has 14 residues. CDR3 loop: CASNWGTVNTEAFF. CDR3 DNA: TGTGCCAGCAACTGGGGGACAGTTAACACTGAAGCTTTCTTT.

This clonotype came up many times. This chain connects TRBV12-3 or TRBV12-4 to TRBJ2-3; 9 nucleotides agree with TRBD2. This CDR3 spans 14 amino acids. J gave up 6 bases and V 4 bases, and 5 bases lay outside the gene matches. This chain's CDR3 is CASSYSGRGDTQYF. As DNA, the CDR3 is TGTGCCAGCAGTTATAGCGGGAGAGGGGATACGCAGTATTTT.

The chain couples TRBV2 to TRBJ2-2; the match to TRBD2 covers 9 bases. The CDR3 extends over 17 amino acids. The V segment lost 6 bases and the J segment 4 bases; nucleotides outside the gene matches: 12. CDR1 SNHLY and CDR2 FYNNEI come from the germline V gene. The CDR3 spells CASSGSSGRLRTGELFF. The CDR3 bases are TGTGCCAGCAGCGGATCCAGCGGGAGGCTTCGCACCGGGGAGCTGTTTTTT. Together with reference TRBV2 and TRBJ2-2, the CDR3 gives the full variable domain: EPEVTQTPSHQVTQMGQEVILRCVPISNHLYFYWYRQILGQKVEFLVSFYNNEISEKSEIFDDQFSVERPDGSNFTLKIRSTKLEDSAMYFCASSGSSGRLRTGELFFGEGSRLTVL.

This clonotype has a handful of counts. V and J are TRBV9 and TRBJ2-1; TRBD2 aligns across 10 bases. CDR1 is SGDLS, CDR2 YYNGEE, per germline. The V segment lost 6 bases and the J segment 6 bases; nucleotides outside the gene matches: 12. CDR3 length: 16 residues. CDR3 coding DNA: TGTGCCAGCACCCTCCTAGCGGGGACTAGCGTCAATGAGCAGTTCTTC. This sequence encodes CASTLLAGTSVNEQFF.

This clonotype was detected a few times. The rearrangement uses TRBV4-3 and TRBJ1-1, with D possibly matching TRBD1 (6 bases). Germline V gene sequence: CDR1 LGHNA, CDR2 YSLEER. Trimming shortened V by 8 bases and J by 0 bases, and 7 bases separated the two germline ends. CDR3 size: 12 residues. The CDR3 reads CASGGLNTEAFF. The CDR3 nucleotides are TGCGCCAGCGGGGGGCTGAACACTGAAGCTTTCTTT.

This clonotype was found a few times. This sequence joins TRBV20-1 and TRBJ2-1, with 9 bases identical to TRBD1. The V gene's germline CDR1 is DFQATT and CDR2 SNEGSKA (reference sequence). The CDR3 has 13 residues. V was clipped by 6 bases and J by 6 bases; unmatched bases: 6. The CDR3 loop reads CSARGQGLNEQFF. Written as DNA, the CDR3 is TGCAGTGCCAGGGGACAGGGCCTCAATGAGCAGTTCTTC.

The sample holds many counts of this clonotype. V gene TRBV7-8 combines with J gene TRBJ2-7, with TRBD1 matching over 9 bases. Germline V gene data show CDR1 as SGHVS and CDR2 as FQNEAQ. This CDR3 has 13 amino acids. After removal of 3 bases from V and 5 bases from J, the junction contained 2 bases not matched to a gene. The CDR3 reads CASSFRQGDEQYF. The CDR3 coding sequence is TGTGCCAGCAGCTTCAGACAGGGGGACGAGCAGTACTTC.

The chain combines TRBV12-3 or TRBV12-4 with TRBJ1-2; 7 positions agree with TRBD1. V lost 5 bases and J lost 4; bases outside the gene matches: 4. This CDR3 is 13 amino acids long. Here the CDR3 reads CASSPDRPYGYTF. The CDR3 DNA follows: TGTGCCAGCAGTCCGGACAGGCCCTATGGCTACACCTTC.

The rearrangement joins TRBV5-4 to TRBJ2-1; TRBD2 matches at 10 bases. This CDR3 spans 17 amino acids. CDR1 and CDR2 from the germline V gene are SGHNT and YYREEE (reference sequence). The junction had 10 bases not matched to a gene; V was cut back by 4 bases and J by 3 bases. The DNA of the CDR3 is TGTGCCAGCAGCCAAGATGGGACTAGCGACCTCTACAATGAGCAGTTCTTC. Protein sequence: CASSQDGTSDLYNEQFF. Based on the CDR3 plus reference TRBV5-4 and TRBJ2-1, the full variable domain is ETGVTQSPTHLIKTRGQQVTLRCSSQSGHNTVSWYQQALGQGPQFIFQYYREEENGRGNFPPRFSGLQFPNYSSELNVNALELDDSALYLCASSQDGTSDLYNEQFFGPGTRLTVL.

This clonotype was recorded many times. V and J are TRBV9 and TRBJ1-4; 9 bases align to TRBD1. Germline V gene sequence: CDR1 SGDLS, CDR2 YYNGEE. The V and J ends lost 0 bases and 8 bases, in that order; junction bases with no gene match: 5. The CDR3 has 15 amino acids. The CDR3 reads CASSVAGTGPEKLFF. CDR3 sequence (DNA): TGTGCCAGCAGCGTAGCTGGGACAGGGCCCGAAAAACTGTTTTTT.

V is TRBV6-1 and J is TRBJ2-7, with a possible D match to TRBD2 (7 bases). V was shortened by 1 base and J by 6 bases, with 19 bases between the two germline ends. CDR1 is MNHNS, CDR2 SASEGT, per germline. This CDR3 has 16 amino acids. CDR3 in amino acids: CASSEEGGTPACEQYF. DNA for the CDR3: TGTGCCAGCAGTGAAGAGGGGGGGACACCCGCCTGCGAGCAGTACTTC.

This clonotype was detected a few times. The J gene is TRBJ2-2, the V gene TRBV16; maybe TRBD2 (5 bases). The CDR3 loop spans 16 amino acids. V lost 1 base and J lost 1, with 10 bases in between. Germline V gives CDR1 KGHSY, CDR2 FQNENV. This chain's CDR3 is CASSQYRLKNTGELFF. CDR3 DNA: TGTGCCAGCAGCCAATATAGACTAAAGAACACCGGGGAGCTGTTTTTT.

This clonotype appeared many times. The chain employs TRBV2 and TRBJ2-1; either TRBD1 or TRBD2 may fit D (6 bases each). The germline gives CDR1 SNHLY, CDR2 FYNNEI. The CDR3 contains 16 residues. The V end lost 7 bases, the J end lost 2 bases, and 18 bases lay between the germline ends. In nucleotides, the CDR3 is TGTGCCAGCAAGGGGGGTGCTTGGGGGACCTACAATGAGCAGTTCTTC. This encodes CASKGGAWGTYNEQFF.

As concerns this clonotype: An end of the junction differs from the germline gene, which may be a read error. J is TRBJ2-5 and V is TRBV5-1; D possibly corresponds to TRBD1 (6 bases). This CDR3 has 15 amino acids. Germline V gene data show CDR1 as SGHRS and CDR2 as YFSETQ. The CDR3 region is CASSSRGQHQETRYF. The CDR3 DNA sequence: TGCGCCAGCAGCTCGAGGGGACAACACCAAGAGACCCGGTACTTC.

This clonotype was seen only a few times. The V gene is TRBV10-3, the J gene TRBJ1-2; TRBD1 matches at 11 bases. V lost 5 bases to trimming and J lost 4 bases; unmatched junction nucleotides: 6. CDR3 length: 15 amino acids. Germline assignment: CDR1 ENHRY and CDR2 SYGVKD. The CDR3, as DNA: TGTGCCATCAGTTCCGGGACAGGGGGTTCCTATGGCTACACCTTC. It codes for CAISSGTGGSYGYTF.

This clonotype was recorded a few times. CDR3 DNA sequence: TGTGCCTGGAGTGTACAGCTAGCTGGGGAGCAGTACTTC. Amino acids: CAWSVQLAGEQYF. V gene TRBV30 combines with J gene TRBJ2-7, with a possible D match to TRBD2 (5 bases). The CDR3 runs to 13 residues. Germline loops: CDR1 GTSNPN, CDR2 SVGIG (reference sequence). V gave up 0 bases and J gave up 7 bases, with 13 bases separating them.

This chain connects TRBV19 to TRBJ2-1; D unresolved. The CDR3 covers 15 residues. Trimming took off 2 bases at V and 0 bases at J, with 8 bases between the two ends. The germline gives CDR1 LNHDA, CDR2 SQIVND (reference sequence). CDR3 coding DNA: TGTGCCAGTAGTATACAGGTTAGCTCCTACAATGAGCAGTTCTTC. Translation gives CASSIQVSSYNEQFF.

The chain recombines TRBV11-2 with TRBJ2-1; the D is unclear. Looked up from germline, CDR1 is SGHAT and CDR2 is FQNNGV. Trimming shortened V by 1 base and J by 3 bases, and 13 bases separated the two germline ends. The CDR3 contains 16 residues. The CDR3 loop is CASSLASQFLYNEQFF. CDR3 nucleotides: TGTGCCAGCAGCTTAGCGAGCCAGTTTCTCTACAATGAGCAGTTCTTC. The full variable domain, its missing parts supplied by reference TRBV11-2 and TRBJ2-1, is EAGVAQSPRYKIIEKRQSVAFWCNPISGHATLYWYQQILGQGPKLLIQFQNNGVVDDSQLPKDRFSAERLKGVDSTLKIQPAKLEDSAVYLCASSLASQFLYNEQFFGPGTRLTVL.

This clonotype has ten or more counts. The J gene is TRBJ2-5, the V gene TRBV28; 7 positions match TRBD2. The CDR3 is 14 residues long. Germline CDR1 is MDHEN and CDR2 is SYDVKM. The V and J ends lost 5 bases and 5 bases, in that order; junction bases with no gene match: 8. The CDR3 sequence: CASSPGGGRETQYF. CDR3 nucleotides: TGTGCCAGCAGTCCCGGGGGAGGGAGGGAGACCCAGTACTTC.

The V gene is TRBV29-1, the J gene TRBJ1-1; D possibly corresponds to TRBD1 (6 bases). This CDR3 comprises 13 residues. Trimming removed 4 bases from V and 5 bases from J, with 14 bases in between. CDR1 is SQVTM and CDR2 is ANQGSEA in the germline V gene. CDR3 region: CSVGTGGITEAFF. The DNA of the CDR3 is TGCAGCGTTGGGACGGGGGGCATAACTGAAGCTTTCTTT.